The 3 T cell receptor beta chains below all came from one sample that was sequenced in a study of T-cell memory formation after mild COVID-19. TCRdb re-analysed the 5' RACE reads in MiXCR, keeping a single row per CDR3 protein. The sample lists approximately 500,000 distinct CDR3 sequences, around a quarter occurring once. The sequenced sample was PBMCs or a T cell subset sorted from them (not recorded which). The receptor source for this set is an adult woman who had mild COVID-19 (a few samples of this study predate the infection). Cell type and time point are not known.

This clonotype has only a few counts. The chain employs TRBV5-1 and TRBJ1-2; 10 bases agree with TRBD1. Trimming at V came to 0 bases and at J to 8 bases, leaving 4 bases not matched to a gene. The CDR3 length is 14 residues. Germline CDR1 SGHRS, CDR2 YFSETQ. In DNA, the CDR3 is TGCGCCAGCAGCTTGGGACAGGGGGCTCGAGGCTACACCTTC. Translation gives CASSLGQGARGYTF. The full variable domain, with the rest looked up from reference TRBV5-1 and TRBJ1-2, is KAGVTQTPRYLIKTRGQQVTLSCSPISGHRSVSWYQQTPGQGLQFLFEYFSETQRNKGNFPGRFSGRQFSNSRSEMNVSTLELGDSALYLCASSLGQGARGYTFGSGTRLTVV.

The chain recombines TRBV20-1 with TRBJ2-1; tentative D call: TRBD1 (6 bases). Between the trimmed V and J ends, which lost 2 bases and 0 bases, there was a span of 14 bases. The CDR3 is made up of 16 amino acids. CDR1 DFQATT and CDR2 SNEGSKA come from the germline V gene (reference sequence). CDR3 loop: CSARMRGGNSYNEQFF. The CDR3 nucleotides read TGCAGTGCTAGAATGAGAGGGGGAAACTCCTACAATGAGCAGTTCTTC.

This clonotype has more than one count but fewer than ten. The V gene is TRBV7-9, the J gene TRBJ1-4, with 8 bases identical to TRBD1. V was clipped by 4 bases and J by 4 bases; unmatched bases: 5. Germline V gives CDR1 SEHNR, CDR2 FQNEAQ (reference sequence). The CDR3 has 15 residues. As DNA, the CDR3 is TGTGCCAGCAGCTCCCTCGACAGGGGTAATGAAAAACTGTTTTTT. This sequence encodes CASSSLDRGNEKLFF.